This T cell receptor beta chain emerged from a study of blood T cell repertoires in COVID-19 (TCRdb year 2020). A note on the overall study: Collaborator samples came from the United States, Italy and Spain and covered acute and convalescent phases of COVID-19. Sample metadata almost always included a de-identified subject ID, COVID-19 status, age in years and sex. HLA class I and class II types, where available, came from metadata supplied by the sample provider rather than from assay-based typing. The material from the prospective study consisted of cDNA or gDNA derived from T cells, B-cell-depleted T cells, or PBMCs. The samples were drawn from two sources: the first 160 participants of the ongoing ImmuneRACE study, and 950 to 1,500 subjects contributed by 6 global collaborators. Deeply sampled blood TCRbeta repertoires from subjects exposed to, actively infected with, or recovered from COVID-19 were included in the dataset. The repertoires were released in a freely available public database meant as a resource for research on the immune response to SARS-CoV-2. General conclusions and limits of the study: Clinical and demographic metadata were provided uncurated, with the amount varying by source and participant.

The immunoSEQ Assay, a bias-controlled multiplex PCR, was used to amplify TCRbeta CDR3 regions from genomic DNA. Concerning the study's data processing: The number of nucleated cells in each sample was estimated from the amplification of reference gene primers within the assay. To quantify the absolute abundance of each unique TCRbeta CDR3 rearrangement, sequence reads were collapsed and filtered. For each sample, productive Simpson clonality was calculated by taking the square root of Simpson's diversity index across productive rearrangements. TCRdb mirrors the immuneACCESS table, restricted to in-frame sequences. Some clones are absent from its copies; in checked studies, under half trace to an unresolved V gene, and the reason for the others is unknown. D and trimming come from the DNA, and the V and J calls and clone size come from that table. This sample gives about 100,000 clones in total; about nine tenths of them show up just once. The ten largest clonotypes hold less than 2% of the sample.

To note about this clone: The specificity of this receptor is unknown. Base qualities are not recorded, but no much larger clone differs from it by a single base.

One collaborating source in Seattle enrolled patients while the patients were actively infected and followed the patients over time throughout the course of disease. Whole blood was collected in K2EDTA tubes by collaborating institutions according to the institutions' own protocols. Collaborator samples were shipped for TCRbeta analysis as frozen whole blood, isolated PBMCs, or DNA extracted from either sample type. CDR1 and CDR2 are drawn from the germline V gene (reference sequence): LNHDA, SQIVND. The CDR3 runs 17 amino acids, cysteine and phenylalanine included. Just CDR3 DNA is preserved here, 51 bases in frame from base 1. Trimming leaves V shorter by 3 bases and J shorter by 4 bases, with the junction holding 14 bases beyond the gene matches.

The chain is assembled from TRBV19 and TRBJ1-2, with TRBD1 matching 7 junction bases. This clonotype was obtained from a woman between 50 and 59 years old with COVID-19, enrolled during active disease. Sequencing used peripheral blood. The sequenced DNA is TGTGCCAGTAGTATCCGGGACAGATTAACGGTCGGCTATGGCTACACCTTC. It encodes CASSIRDRLTVGYGYTF. The variable domain in full, with residues beyond the CDR3 obtained from the reference TRBV19 and TRBJ1-2 genes, is DGGITQSPKYLFRKEGQNVTLSCEQNLNHDAMYWYRQDPGQGLRLIYYSQIVNDFQKGDIAEGYSVSREKKESFPLTVTSAQKNPTAFYLCASSIRDRLTVGYGYTFGSGTRLTVV.